The 11 T cell receptor beta chains reported below all come from one sample, sequenced in a study of technical replicates of blood from a handful of donors (dated by TCRdb to about 2017). The method was the immunoSEQ multiplex PCR assay. The table comes from immuneACCESS by way of TCRdb, which keeps in-frame sequences with V and J called. Part of the clones is missing from these tables; in studies checked, under half for an unresolved V gene and the rest for unknown reasons. The sample records tens of thousands of clones, roughly 95% of which are singletons. Together, the top ten hold roughly 0.36% of the sample. Material: T cells isolated from PBMCs. The receptors derive from a human donor in good health.

The chain links TRBV5-1 to TRBJ1-2; D possibly corresponds to TRBD1 (5 bases). The germline gives CDR1 SGHRS, CDR2 YFSETQ. The V end lost 6 bases, the J end lost 3 bases, and 12 bases lay between the germline ends. The CDR3 is 13 residues long. CDR3 protein: CASMEGMDYGYTF. In nucleotides, the CDR3 is TGCGCCAGCATGGAGGGGATGGACTATGGCTACACCTTC.

This clone was detected only once. The chain employs TRBV6-6 and TRBJ1-2; TRBD1 might be the D (6 bases). This CDR3 has 14 residues. V lost 7 bases and J lost 3, with 15 bases in between. Germline V gene sequence: CDR1 MNHNY, CDR2 SVGAGI (reference sequence). This CDR3 reads CASTKRDTDYGYTF. The CDR3 region has the DNA TGTGCCAGCACAAAAAGGGACACCGACTATGGCTACACCTTC.

The CDR3, as DNA: TGTGCCAGCAAGACAGGGGGCCCTGGAAACACCATATATTTT. It translates to CASKTGGPGNTIYF. The J gene is TRBJ1-3, the V gene TRBV6-1, with TRBD1 identical over 10 bases. From germline, CDR1 is MNHNS and CDR2 SASEGT. The junction had 2 bases not matched to a gene; V was cut back by 7 bases and J by 2 bases. The CDR3 loop spans 14 amino acids.

The gene calls are TRBV19 and TRBJ1-2; the match to TRBD1 covers 7 bases. With 6 bases clipped from V and 6 bases from J, the junction kept 4 bases outside the gene matches. CDR1 LNHDA and CDR2 SQIVND come from the germline V gene (reference sequence). CDR3 length: 12 residues. Here the CDR3 reads CASRAGGHGYTF. The CDR3 nucleotides read TGTGCCAGTAGGGCAGGGGGACATGGCTACACCTTC.

The genes are TRBV5-1 and TRBJ1-4; D call uncertain. Trimming stripped 5 bases from V and 5 bases from J, with 7 bases between. Germline V gives CDR1 SGHRS, CDR2 YFSETQ. There are 12 residues in the CDR3. This CDR3 is CASRNSNEKLFF. The CDR3, as DNA: TGCGCCAGCAGAAACAGCAATGAAAAACTGTTTTTT.

This chain connects TRBV19 to TRBJ2-2, with D uncertain. V was cut by 2 bases and J by 2 bases, with 12 bases left in between. This CDR3 contains 16 residues. Germline-derived CDR1 and CDR2 are LNHDA and SQIVND (reference sequence). The CDR3 DNA is TGTGCCAGTAGTATAAACTACGACCAAAACACCGGGGAGCTGTTTTTT. Amino acid sequence: CASSINYDQNTGELFF.

This clone was detected only once. The V call is TRBV28, the J call TRBJ2-1; 9 positions match TRBD2. Trimming at V came to 6 bases and at J to 8 bases, leaving 11 bases not matched to a gene. The CDR3 length is 15 residues. Germline-derived CDR1 and CDR2 are MDHEN and SYDVKM. In DNA, the CDR3 is TGTGCCAGCAGCCCTGGGGCGGGAGGGCTCTATGAGCAGTTCTTC. Its protein is CASSPGAGGLYEQFF.

This chain uses TRBV28 with TRBJ1-1; TRBD1 matches at 8 bases. V gave up 6 bases and J gave up 4 bases; unmatched junction bases: 4. The CDR3 is made up of 13 amino acids. Germline lookup yields CDR1 MDHEN and CDR2 SYDVKM. The CDR3 loop is CASRLRGPTEAFF. Written as DNA, the CDR3 is TGTGCCAGCAGGCTCAGGGGGCCCACTGAAGCTTTCTTT.

This chain connects TRBV4-3 to TRBJ1-3; D uncertain. The CDR3 extends over 20 amino acids. Trimming pared 4 bases from V and 5 bases from J, leaving 30 bases between. In germline, CDR1 is LGHNA, CDR2 YSLEER. The CDR3 loop is CASSREFRDNSQIQRNTIYF. In nucleotides, the CDR3 is TGCGCCAGCAGCCGAGAGTTTCGTGACAATTCACAAATACAAAGAAACACCATATATTTT.

The rearrangement links TRBV5-1 to TRBJ2-7; D might be TRBD1 (6 bases). The CDR3 is 13 residues long. CDR1 and CDR2 from the germline V gene are SGHRS and YFSETQ. The germline V and J ends were trimmed by 4 bases and 3 bases, with 11 bases remaining between them. The CDR3 spells CASSLGQNYEQYF. CDR3 nucleotide sequence: TGCGCCAGCAGCCTCGGACAGAACTACGAGCAGTACTTC.

The chain links TRBV7-9 to TRBJ1-4; D might be TRBD1 (5 bases). The V and J ends lost 3 bases and 6 bases respectively, with 11 bases between them. Looked up from germline, CDR1 is SEHNR and CDR2 is FQNEAQ (reference sequence). This CDR3 has 14 amino acids. Written as DNA, the CDR3 is TGTGCCAGCAGCTTCGGGGGAGGGGATGAAAAACTGTTTTTT. It yields the protein CASSFGGGDEKLFF. Filled out from reference TRBV7-9 and TRBJ1-4, the complete variable domain reads DTGVSQNPRHKITKRGQNVTFRCDPISEHNRLYWYRQTLGQGPEFLTYFQNEAQLEKSRLLSDRFSAERPKGSFSTLEIQRTEQGDSAMYLCASSFGGGDEKLFFGSGTQLSVL.